The rows below give T cell receptor beta chains drawn from one sample of a study of blood T cell repertoires in COVID-19. Assay: immunoSEQ multiplex PCR; the TCRdb copy retains only in-frame clones and omits some. This repertoire shows about 210,000 clones, roughly 88% found once; its top ten account for more than 9%. The sequencing input was peripheral blood. Receptor source: a man aged 45-60 years with active or convalescent COVID-19. Both conserved end residues are part of each CDR3. A D gene is named only where the DNA matches it firmly.

d_call: -; v_call: TRBV29-1; j_call: TRBJ2-3; cdr3_aa: CSETVFSTDTQYF
d_call: TRBD2; v_call: TRBV2; j_call: TRBJ2-7; cdr3_aa: CASSLTSGRVYEQYF
d_call: -; v_call: TRBV19; j_call: TRBJ2-2; cdr3_aa: CASGGGAGELFF
d_call: -; v_call: TRBV21-1; j_call: TRBJ2-1; cdr3_aa: CASSKVRLAYEQFF
d_call: -; v_call: TRBV27; j_call: TRBJ1-5; cdr3_aa: CASSLSIVGGQPQHF
d_call: -; v_call: TRBV12-3/TRBV12-4; j_call: TRBJ1-1; cdr3_aa: CASSLAQNTEAFF
d_call: TRBD1; v_call: TRBV9; j_call: TRBJ1-4; cdr3_aa: CASSVGGQEGNEKLFF
d_call: -; v_call: TRBV4-1; j_call: TRBJ1-4; cdr3_aa: CASSPTSSYRAELFF
d_call: -; v_call: TRBV19; j_call: TRBJ2-1; cdr3_aa: CASSIVEGPSSYNEQFF
d_call: TRBD2; v_call: TRBV24-1; j_call: TRBJ2-1; cdr3_aa: CATSGTSGSFNNEQFF
d_call: -; v_call: TRBV5-5; j_call: TRBJ1-2; cdr3_aa: CASSLVGTLGLAGYTF
d_call: -; v_call: TRBV3-1/TRBV3-2; j_call: TRBJ2-1; cdr3_aa: CASSQGGAGVTGNEQFF
d_call: -; v_call: TRBV6-5; j_call: TRBJ1-1; cdr3_aa: CASSYTGLGNTEAFF
d_call: TRBD2; v_call: TRBV7-2; j_call: TRBJ2-5; cdr3_aa: CASSLGDGLAGSTQYF
d_call: TRBD2; v_call: TRBV5-1; j_call: TRBJ2-3; cdr3_aa: CASSLAGGHQDTQYF
d_call: TRBD1; v_call: TRBV4-2; j_call: TRBJ2-3; cdr3_aa: CASSQGWDRGTDTQYF
d_call: -; v_call: TRBV5-4; j_call: TRBJ1-1; cdr3_aa: CASSTWEGGDTEAFF
d_call: TRBD2; v_call: TRBV2; j_call: TRBJ2-1; cdr3_aa: CASSDTSGGPRLEQFF
d_call: TRBD1; v_call: TRBV28; j_call: TRBJ1-1; cdr3_aa: CASSYPGGMGTEAFF
d_call: TRBD2; v_call: TRBV7-2; j_call: TRBJ2-7; cdr3_aa: CASSLEQLAGGAEQYF
d_call: -; v_call: TRBV11-2; j_call: TRBJ1-5; cdr3_aa: CASSLDPRQPQHF
d_call: TRBD1; v_call: TRBV6-1; j_call: TRBJ1-3; cdr3_aa: CASSEGTGSGNTIYF
d_call: TRBD1; v_call: TRBV2; j_call: TRBJ1-5; cdr3_aa: CAKGSTGSRNQPQHF
d_call: -; v_call: TRBV28; j_call: TRBJ1-2; cdr3_aa: CASTRSGGADGYTF
d_call: -; v_call: TRBV27; j_call: TRBJ2-6; cdr3_aa: CASTAWGHLEGANVLTF